This T cell receptor (beta chain) was identified in a study of technical replicates of blood from a handful of donors. Profiling relied on immunoSEQ multiplex PCR, and the TCRdb table lists in-frame clones only, not all of them. This sample has around 79,000 clones, with around 92% found just once. The CDR3 is 14 residues long. Germline lookup yields CDR1 SNHLY and CDR2 FYNNEI. Unmatched junction bases numbered 10, after V lost 11 bases and J lost 7 bases. The sequenced sample consisted of T cells isolated from PBMCs. The TCR originated in a human donor in good health. Some clones in this sample may be carry-over from other donors' samples. The chain is built from TRBV2 and TRBJ2-1; 11 bases align to TRBD2. CDR3 residues: CAGAGSGRGNEQFF. The CDR3 nucleotides read TGTGCCGGGGCGGGTAGCGGGAGGGGAAATGAGCAGTTCTTC. The full variable domain, rest sourced from reference TRBV2 and TRBJ2-1, is EPEVTQTPSHQVTQMGQEVILRCVPISNHLYFYWYRQILGQKVEFLVSFYNNEISEKSEIFDDQFSVERPDGSNFTLKIRSTKLEDSAMYFCAGAGSGRGNEQFFGPGTRLTVL.